Listed below are T cell receptor beta chains from one sample, sequenced in a study of cytomegalovirus exposure and HLA in healthy donors. Some clones are missing from TCRdb's copy, which holds only in-frame ones; the method was immunoSEQ multiplex PCR. The data hold roughly 150,000 clones, with 60% to 80% observed a single time. The sequencing input was PBMCs. The receptors were sampled from a man younger than 35 in good health and CMV-seropositive. Both conserved end residues are part of each CDR3. D genes are given only for firm matches. The size entry is marked missing in some rows and otherwise reads once, few, many or a size class.

v_call: TRBV28
clone_size: -
j_call: TRBJ2-7
d_call: -
cdr3_aa: CATKGWRGGSYEQYF
cdr3_nt: TGTGCCACCAAGGGGTGGAGGGGTGGCTCCTACGAGCAGTACTTC

v_call: TRBV2
clone_size: -
j_call: TRBJ2-1
d_call: -
cdr3_aa: CASSESRNEQFF
cdr3_nt: TGTGCCAGCAGTGAGTCGAGGAATGAGCAGTTCTTC

v_call: TRBV7-9
clone_size: -
j_call: TRBJ1-1
d_call: -
cdr3_aa: CSSSPGGTVLMNTEAFF
cdr3_nt: TGTTCCAGCAGCCCCGGGGGTACAGTCCTAATGAACACTGAAGCTTTCTTT

v_call: TRBV19
clone_size: -
j_call: TRBJ1-2
d_call: -
cdr3_aa: CASRGANYGYTF
cdr3_nt: TGTGCCAGTAGGGGAGCTAACTATGGCTACACCTTC

v_call: TRBV10-3
clone_size: once
j_call: TRBJ1-1
d_call: -
cdr3_aa: CAISESPGVPEAFF
cdr3_nt: TGTGCCATCAGTGAGTCTCCCGGGGTCCCTGAAGCTTTCTTT

v_call: TRBV10-3
clone_size: few
j_call: TRBJ2-2
d_call: TRBD2
cdr3_aa: CPTRLATPLGTGELFF
cdr3_nt: TGTCCTACCAGACTAGCGACACCCCTGGGCACCGGGGAGCTGTTTTTT

v_call: TRBV9
clone_size: -
j_call: TRBJ2-7
d_call: -
cdr3_aa: CASSVDAGPYEQYF
cdr3_nt: TGTGCCAGCAGCGTAGACGCTGGCCCCTACGAGCAGTACTTC

v_call: TRBV28
clone_size: -
j_call: TRBJ1-4
d_call: -
cdr3_aa: CASGPGSEKLFF
cdr3_nt: TGTGCCAGCGGGCCTGGAAGTGAAAAACTGTTTTTT

v_call: TRBV6-6
clone_size: few
j_call: TRBJ1-5
d_call: -
cdr3_aa: CASGGFSNQPQHF
cdr3_nt: TGTGCCAGTGGAGGTTTCAGCAATCAGCCCCAGCATTTT

v_call: TRBV6-5
clone_size: few
j_call: TRBJ2-7
d_call: -
cdr3_aa: CASSFGRQEQYF
cdr3_nt: TGTGCCAGCAGTTTTGGGAGGCAAGAGCAGTACTTC

v_call: TRBV4-1
clone_size: -
j_call: TRBJ2-7
d_call: TRBD2
cdr3_aa: CASSLTAGGYYEQYF
cdr3_nt: TGCGCCAGCAGCCTTACTGCGGGAGGATACTACGAGCAGTACTTC

v_call: TRBV2
clone_size: -
j_call: TRBJ1-2
d_call: -
cdr3_aa: CASSPNTRQSLYGYTF
cdr3_nt: TGTGCCAGCAGTCCGAACACCAGACAGAGCCTATATGGCTACACCTTC

v_call: TRBV14
clone_size: -
j_call: TRBJ2-1
d_call: TRBD2
cdr3_aa: CASSQGFSGGLRNEQFF
cdr3_nt: TGTGCCAGCAGCCAAGGGTTCAGCGGGGGGTTGAGAAATGAGCAGTTCTTC

v_call: TRBV7-9
clone_size: -
j_call: TRBJ1-2
d_call: -
cdr3_aa: CASSSGGRGDF
cdr3_nt: TGTGCCAGCAGCTCCGGGGGACGGGGCGACTTC

v_call: TRBV5-1
clone_size: -
j_call: TRBJ1-2
d_call: TRBD1
cdr3_aa: CASREGQANYGYTF
cdr3_nt: TGCGCCAGCAGAGAAGGACAGGCGAACTATGGCTACACCTTC

v_call: TRBV2
clone_size: -
j_call: TRBJ1-2
d_call: TRBD1
cdr3_aa: CAIRISGQGTTNYGYTF
cdr3_nt: TGTGCCATACGAATATCGGGACAGGGGACAACTAACTATGGCTACACCTTC

v_call: TRBV7-8
clone_size: few
j_call: TRBJ2-3
d_call: TRBD2
cdr3_aa: CASSFLAGGLGDTQYF
cdr3_nt: TGTGCCAGCAGCTTCCTAGCGGGAGGGTTGGGAGATACGCAGTATTTT

v_call: TRBV28
clone_size: -
j_call: TRBJ2-5
d_call: TRBD2
cdr3_aa: CASSFRGGRETQYF
cdr3_nt: TGTGCCAGCAGTTTTCGGGGGGGGCGGGAGACCCAGTACTTC

v_call: TRBV27
clone_size: -
j_call: TRBJ2-1
d_call: -
cdr3_aa: CASWNGNEQFF
cdr3_nt: TGTGCCAGCTGGAACGGGAACGAGCAGTTCTTC

v_call: TRBV6-6
clone_size: -
j_call: TRBJ2-7
d_call: TRBD2
cdr3_aa: CASSFPAGGRANEQYF
cdr3_nt: TGTGCCAGCAGTTTTCCGGCGGGCGGGAGGGCCAACGAGCAGTACTTC

v_call: TRBV27
clone_size: -
j_call: TRBJ2-7
d_call: -
cdr3_aa: CASIRSGTYEQYF
cdr3_nt: TGTGCCAGCATTCGTTCGGGAACCTACGAGCAGTACTTC

v_call: TRBV7-6
clone_size: -
j_call: TRBJ2-7
d_call: TRBD2
cdr3_aa: CASSRGGGRGSYEQYF
cdr3_nt: TGTGCCAGCAGCCGAGGGGGCGGGAGGGGCTCCTACGAGCAGTACTTC

v_call: TRBV30
clone_size: -
j_call: TRBJ2-3
d_call: -
cdr3_aa: CAWSGVSTDTQYF
cdr3_nt: TGTGCCTGGAGCGGGGTGAGCACAGATACGCAGTATTTT

v_call: TRBV11-2
clone_size: -
j_call: TRBJ2-7
d_call: -
cdr3_aa: CASSRRGGPYEQYF
cdr3_nt: TGTGCCAGCAGCCGAAGGGGGGGGCCCTACGAGCAGTACTTC

v_call: TRBV7-9
clone_size: -
j_call: TRBJ1-4
d_call: TRBD1
cdr3_aa: CASSLWTGGLFEKLFF
cdr3_nt: TGTGCCAGCAGCTTGTGGACAGGGGGCTTATTTGAAAAACTGTTTTTT

v_call: TRBV28
clone_size: -
j_call: TRBJ2-4
d_call: -
cdr3_aa: CASRRAELAKNIQYF
cdr3_nt: TGTGCCAGCAGAAGAGCGGAACTAGCCAAAAACATTCAGTACTTC

v_call: TRBV5-1
clone_size: -
j_call: TRBJ1-1
d_call: -
cdr3_aa: CASSWGVSNTEAFF
cdr3_nt: TGCGCCAGCAGCTGGGGGGTTTCGAACACTGAAGCTTTCTTT

v_call: TRBV7-3
clone_size: -
j_call: TRBJ2-1
d_call: -
cdr3_aa: CASSATGTFSEQFF
cdr3_nt: TGTGCCAGCAGCGCCACCGGGACTTTTAGTGAGCAGTTCTTC

v_call: TRBV27
clone_size: -
j_call: TRBJ1-5
d_call: TRBD1
cdr3_aa: CASSLRGRNQPQHF
cdr3_nt: TGTGCCAGCAGTTTAAGGGGGCGCAATCAGCCCCAGCATTTT

v_call: TRBV7-2
clone_size: -
j_call: TRBJ2-7
d_call: -
cdr3_aa: CASRRNPGYEQYF
cdr3_nt: TGTGCCAGCCGTCGGAATCCGGGCTACGAGCAGTACTTC

v_call: TRBV9
clone_size: -
j_call: TRBJ1-1
d_call: TRBD1
cdr3_aa: CASSVATGVRGVDTEAFF
cdr3_nt: TGTGCCAGCAGCGTAGCTACTGGCGTCAGGGGGGTTGACACTGAAGCTTTCTTT

v_call: TRBV25-1
clone_size: -
j_call: TRBJ1-6
d_call: -
cdr3_aa: CASTFSYNSPLHF
cdr3_nt: TGTGCCAGCACGTTCTCCTATAATTCACCCCTCCACTTT

v_call: TRBV2
clone_size: -
j_call: TRBJ1-1
d_call: -
cdr3_aa: CASSTIRGLSVTEAFF
cdr3_nt: TGTGCCAGCAGTACCATCCGAGGGTTGAGCGTAACTGAAGCTTTCTTT

v_call: TRBV2
clone_size: few
j_call: TRBJ1-2
d_call: TRBD1
cdr3_aa: CASRRTGNGYTF
cdr3_nt: TGTGCCAGCAGACGGACAGGGAATGGCTACACCTTC

v_call: TRBV28
clone_size: -
j_call: TRBJ1-1
d_call: TRBD1
cdr3_aa: CAIGQGAYTEAFF
cdr3_nt: TGTGCCATAGGACAGGGGGCTTACACTGAAGCTTTCTTT

v_call: TRBV5-6
clone_size: -
j_call: TRBJ2-5
d_call: -
cdr3_aa: CASSRMSGGHETQYF
cdr3_nt: TGTGCCAGCAGCCGGATGTCGGGGGGCCATGAGACCCAGTACTTC

v_call: TRBV30
clone_size: -
j_call: TRBJ1-3
d_call: -
cdr3_aa: CAWTGQLLQGNTIYF
cdr3_nt: TGTGCCTGGACCGGACAGCTCCTTCAAGGAAACACCATATATTTT

v_call: TRBV28
clone_size: few
j_call: TRBJ2-2
d_call: TRBD1
cdr3_aa: CAIAGGTGNSGELFF
cdr3_nt: TGTGCCATAGCCGGAGGGACAGGGAATTCCGGGGAGCTGTTTTTT

v_call: TRBV11-3
clone_size: -
j_call: TRBJ2-1
d_call: -
cdr3_aa: CASSRGNEQFF
cdr3_nt: TGTGCCAGCAGTCGGGGGAATGAGCAGTTCTTC

v_call: TRBV29-1
clone_size: once
j_call: TRBJ1-2
d_call: -
cdr3_aa: CSVEDPEGIDRGYPF
cdr3_nt: TGCAGCGTTGAAGATCCGGAGGGTATCGATCGGGGCTACCCCTTC

v_call: TRBV5-1
clone_size: -
j_call: TRBJ2-6
d_call: TRBD1
cdr3_aa: CASSLGTAGANVLTF
cdr3_nt: TGCGCCAGCAGCTTAGGGACAGCTGGGGCCAACGTCCTGACTTTC

v_call: TRBV7-2
clone_size: once
j_call: TRBJ2-7
d_call: TRBD2
cdr3_aa: CASSLELTSAGEQYF
cdr3_nt: TGTGCCAGCAGCTTAGAACTGACTAGCGCTGGAGAGCAGTACTTC

v_call: TRBV27
clone_size: -
j_call: TRBJ2-5
d_call: -
cdr3_aa: CATATTGYQETQYF
cdr3_nt: TGTGCCACCGCGACGACCGGGTACCAAGAGACCCAGTACTTC

v_call: TRBV5-6
clone_size: -
j_call: TRBJ2-3
d_call: TRBD1
cdr3_aa: CASSLQGAPTDTQYF
cdr3_nt: TGTGCCAGCAGCTTACAGGGGGCTCCCACAGATACGCAGTATTTT

v_call: TRBV7-9
clone_size: -
j_call: TRBJ2-2
d_call: TRBD1
cdr3_aa: CASSLPAGTGIGTGELFF
cdr3_nt: TGTGCCAGCAGCCTACCCGCCGGGACAGGGATTGGCACCGGGGAGCTGTTTTTT

v_call: TRBV7-9
clone_size: large
j_call: TRBJ2-3
d_call: -
cdr3_aa: CASSSILGTDTQYF
cdr3_nt: TGTGCCAGCAGCTCCATCTTAGGCACAGATACGCAGTATTTT

v_call: TRBV28
clone_size: -
j_call: TRBJ2-5
d_call: -
cdr3_aa: CASMWGHSVETQYF
cdr3_nt: TGTGCCAGCATGTGGGGGCACTCCGTAGAGACCCAGTACTTC

v_call: TRBV9
clone_size: -
j_call: TRBJ2-3
d_call: -
cdr3_aa: CASSGAGLPTDTQYF
cdr3_nt: TGTGCCAGCAGCGGCGCGGGACTTCCCACAGATACGCAGTATTTT

v_call: TRBV29-1
clone_size: -
j_call: TRBJ1-2
d_call: -
cdr3_aa: CSVGAGGSRGYTF
cdr3_nt: TGCAGCGTTGGGGCAGGCGGGTCTAGGGGCTACACCTTC

v_call: TRBV9
clone_size: -
j_call: TRBJ1-2
d_call: -
cdr3_aa: CASSSGINYGYTF
cdr3_nt: TGTGCCAGCAGCTCGGGAATTAACTATGGCTACACCTTC

v_call: TRBV29-1
clone_size: few
j_call: TRBJ2-1
d_call: TRBD1
cdr3_aa: CSVEDLQGSEFF
cdr3_nt: TGCAGCGTTGAAGACCTACAGGGGTCAGAGTTCTTC

v_call: TRBV20-1
clone_size: -
j_call: TRBJ2-7
d_call: -
cdr3_aa: CSAQQTYEQYF
cdr3_nt: TGCAGTGCTCAACAGACCTACGAGCAGTACTTC

v_call: TRBV10-1
clone_size: once
j_call: TRBJ2-4
d_call: -
cdr3_aa: CASSDLVLTKNIQYF
cdr3_nt: TGCGCCAGCAGTGATTTAGTCCTTACCAAAAACATTCAGTACTTC

v_call: TRBV6-4
clone_size: once
j_call: TRBJ2-1
d_call: TRBD1
cdr3_aa: CASSMRATGAYNEQFF
cdr3_nt: TGTGCCAGCAGTATGAGGGCGACAGGGGCTTACAATGAGCAGTTCTTC

v_call: TRBV28
clone_size: -
j_call: TRBJ2-5
d_call: TRBD2
cdr3_aa: CASLKGGSVSGAQYF
cdr3_nt: TGTGCCAGCTTAAAGGGCGGGAGTGTATCCGGCGCCCAGTACTTC